This entry lists 14 T cell receptor beta chains sequenced from one sample in a study of blood T cell repertoires in COVID-19. The assay was immunoSEQ multiplex PCR, and TCRdb's table has in-frame clones only and misses some. The repertoire includes 200,000 to 300,000 clones, roughly 80% of them detected once, and approximately 7.9% sits in the top ten. Sequencing used peripheral blood. These receptors originate from a woman of 80 years or more with acute or convalescent COVID-19.

Of note for this clone: Other nucleotide sequences from this sample produce the same CDR3. The rearrangement links TRBV9 to TRBJ2-6; TRBD1 agrees at 8 bases. Trimming at V came to 4 bases and at J to 2 bases, leaving 2 bases not matched to a gene. CDR3 length equals 15 residues. From germline, CDR1 is SGDLS and CDR2 YYNGEE. The CDR3 region is CASSPDRAGANVLTF. CDR3 bases: TGTGCCAGCAGCCCGGACAGGGCTGGGGCCAACGTCCTGACTTTC.

A single count supports this clone. The rearrangement joins TRBV6-5 to TRBJ2-1; TRBD2 agrees at 12 bases. The CDR3 totals 15 residues. The germline V gene has CDR1 MNHEY and CDR2 SVGAGI. CDR3 sequence (DNA): TGTGCGGGTAGAACTAGCGGGGGGTTATACAATGAGCAGTTCTTC. It codes for CAGRTSGGLYNEQFF.

This chain links TRBV7-3 with TRBJ2-5; 7 bases map to TRBD1. Trimming removed 5 bases from V and 2 bases from J; junction bases left unmatched: 8. The CDR3 has 15 residues. The germline V gene encodes CDR1 SGHTA and CDR2 FQGTGA. The CDR3 nucleotides read TGTGCCAGCAGCCAACTTAAGACAGGGCAAGAGACCCAGTACTTC. Amino acid sequence: CASSQLKTGQETQYF.

V is TRBV6-5 and J is TRBJ2-7; 10 positions agree with TRBD1. Germline CDR1 and CDR2: MNHEY and SVGAGI. The length of the CDR3 is 16 residues. The trim removed 2 bases at V and 2 bases at J, leaving 6 bases unmatched. The CDR3 DNA reads TGTGCCAGCAGTTACGGGGGACAGGGGACTACCTACGAGCAGTACTTC. It is translated as CASSYGGQGTTYEQYF.

The gene calls are TRBV10-1 and TRBJ2-1; 7 positions match TRBD2. The V segment lost 0 bases and the J segment 3 bases; nucleotides outside the gene matches: 11. CDR1 and CDR2 from the germline V gene are WNHNN and SYGVQD (reference sequence). The CDR3 loop spans 18 amino acids. CDR3 DNA sequence: TGCGCCAGCAGTGAGTCGTCGGGGCTAGCGGCTGACTACAATGAGCAGTTCTTC. Translation: CASSESSGLAADYNEQFF.

The genes are TRBV10-3 and TRBJ2-1, with 9 bases matching TRBD2. The CDR3 totals 15 residues. CDR1 is ENHRY and CDR2 is SYGVKD in the germline V gene. V gave up 11 bases and J gave up 8 bases; unmatched junction bases: 16. Here the CDR3 reads CASRGRGRATDEQFF. The CDR3 DNA follows: TGTGCCTCCAGAGGACGCGGGAGGGCAACAGATGAGCAGTTCTTC.

V is TRBV19 and J is TRBJ1-1; D gene ambiguous. The CDR3 loop spans 14 amino acids. Germline V gene sequence: CDR1 LNHDA, CDR2 SQIVND (reference sequence). The V gene lost 3 bases and the J gene lost 2 bases, with 10 bases spanning the gap. In nucleotides, the CDR3 is TGTGCCAGTAGTATTCGGGAATCTAACACTGAAGCTTTCTTT. This encodes CASSIRESNTEAFF.

This rearrangement joins TRBV6-1 to TRBJ1-2; D is perhaps TRBD1 (6 bases). The CDR3 is 13 residues long. The V gene's germline CDR1 is MNHNS and CDR2 SASEGT. The V end was cut by 2 bases, the J end by 4 bases, with 8 bases between. CDR3 coding DNA: TGTGCCAGCAGTGAAAGGACAGTCTATGGCTACACCTTC. Translating it yields CASSERTVYGYTF.

This clone turned up a few times. The chain couples TRBV10-1 to TRBJ2-7; 9 positions agree with TRBD1. The V gene's germline CDR1 is WNHNN and CDR2 SYGVQD (reference sequence). V shed 4 bases and J 2 bases; nucleotides not matched to a gene: 0. The CDR3 is made up of 13 amino acids. The CDR3 DNA sequence: TGCGCCAGCAGTGGGACAGGGGCCTACGAGCAGTACTTC. Amino acids: CASSGTGAYEQYF.

The chain is built from TRBV3-1 (or the pseudogene TRBV3-2) and TRBJ2-2; 9 bases are shared with TRBD2. This CDR3 has 16 amino acids. The germline V gene has CDR1 LGHDT and CDR2 YNNKEL (reference sequence). Germline trimming cut 2 bases from V and 6 bases from J; bases unmatched to any gene: 7. CDR3 sequence: CASSQSSSGNPGELFF. In nucleotides, the CDR3 is TGTGCCAGCAGCCAATCGTCTAGCGGGAATCCCGGGGAGCTGTTTTTT.

V usage is TRBV19 and J usage is TRBJ1-2; 7 nucleotides agree with TRBD1. The ends lost 3 bases at V and 8 bases at J; junction bases unmatched: 9. This CDR3 contains 14 residues. CDR1 is LNHDA and CDR2 is SQIVND in the germline V gene (reference sequence). The CDR3: CASSMGQQGSGYTF. CDR3 DNA: TGTGCCAGTAGTATGGGGCAACAGGGGAGCGGCTACACCTTC.

V is TRBV7-9 and J is TRBJ1-1; D not certain. The CDR3 totals 14 residues. The germline V gene has CDR1 SEHNR and CDR2 FQNEAQ (reference sequence). V was cut by 0 bases and J by 0 bases, with 5 bases left in between. The chain's CDR3 is CASSLASLNTEAFF. The CDR3 region has the DNA TGTGCCAGCAGCTTAGCCAGTCTGAACACTGAAGCTTTCTTT.

The J gene is TRBJ1-4, the V gene TRBV21-1. TRBV21-1 is listed as a pseudogene. The CDR3 spans 15 residues. The CDR3 protein is CASSKDRVGNEKLFF. The CDR3, as DNA: TGTGCCAGCAGCAAAGACCGGGTGGGTAATGAAAAACTGTTTTTT.

CDR3 nucleotide sequence: TGTGCCAGCGGGACTCCTGGAACCGGGGAGCTGTTTTTT. Amino acids: CASGTPGTGELFF. V usage is TRBV6-5 and J usage is TRBJ2-2, with D tentatively TRBD2 (6 bases). The ends were cut back, 8 bases at V and 5 bases at J, with 12 bases in the middle. Germline CDR1 MNHEY, CDR2 SVGAGI. The CDR3 is 13 amino acids.